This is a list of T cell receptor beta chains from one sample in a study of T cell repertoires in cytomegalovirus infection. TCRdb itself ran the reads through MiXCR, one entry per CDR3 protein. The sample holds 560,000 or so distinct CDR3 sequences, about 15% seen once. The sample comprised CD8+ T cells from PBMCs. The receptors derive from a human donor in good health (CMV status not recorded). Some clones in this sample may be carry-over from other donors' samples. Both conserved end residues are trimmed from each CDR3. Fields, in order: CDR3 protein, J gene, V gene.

cdr3_aa: ASSSGLAENQETQY
j_call: TRBJ2-5
v_call: TRBV27

cdr3_aa: ASSFSTSGNYEQY
j_call: TRBJ2-7
v_call: TRBV11-2

cdr3_aa: ASSGVTYGELF
j_call: TRBJ2-2
v_call: TRBV11-2

cdr3_aa: ASRQDSMETQY
j_call: TRBJ2-5
v_call: TRBV28

cdr3_aa: SVVAGGSYEQY
j_call: TRBJ2-7
v_call: TRBV29-1

cdr3_aa: ASSLSGAYQETQY
j_call: TRBJ2-5
v_call: TRBV27

cdr3_aa: ASSFQARVYEQY
j_call: TRBJ2-7
v_call: TRBV27

cdr3_aa: ASSSGTESYEQY
j_call: TRBJ2-7
v_call: TRBV7-9

cdr3_aa: ASSVGPPGLNNSPLH
j_call: TRBJ1-6
v_call: TRBV7-3

cdr3_aa: ATQNSGYLNQPQH
j_call: TRBJ1-5
v_call: TRBV15

cdr3_aa: ASSHSGIRDSSYEQY
j_call: TRBJ2-7
v_call: TRBV12-3/TRBV12-4